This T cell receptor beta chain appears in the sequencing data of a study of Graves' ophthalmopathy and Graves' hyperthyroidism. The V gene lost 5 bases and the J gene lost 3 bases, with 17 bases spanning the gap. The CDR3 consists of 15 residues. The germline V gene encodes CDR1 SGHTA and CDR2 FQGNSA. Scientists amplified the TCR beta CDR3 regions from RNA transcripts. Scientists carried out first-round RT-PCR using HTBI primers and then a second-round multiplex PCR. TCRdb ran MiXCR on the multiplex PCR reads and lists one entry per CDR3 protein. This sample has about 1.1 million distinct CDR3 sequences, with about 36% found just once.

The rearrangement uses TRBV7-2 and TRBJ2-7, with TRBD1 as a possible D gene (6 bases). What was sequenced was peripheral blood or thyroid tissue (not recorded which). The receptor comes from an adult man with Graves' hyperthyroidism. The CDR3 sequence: CASSPVQGRYYEQYF. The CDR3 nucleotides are TGTGCCAGCAGCCCCGTGCAGGGGAGATACTACGAGCAGTACTTC.